This T cell receptor (beta chain) derives from a study of T-cell memory formation after mild COVID-19. The CDR3 consists of 12 residues. V shed 3 bases and J shed 3 bases, with 9 bases lying between them. Germline values: CDR1 SQVTM, CDR2 ANQGSEA. MiXCR was run by TCRdb on the 5' RACE reads, yielding one entry per CDR3 protein. This table holds approximately 150,000 distinct CDR3 sequences, 6% to 7% found once. This clonotype came up a few times. This TCR was recovered from an adult woman who had mild COVID-19 (a few samples of this study predate the infection). Cell type and time point are not known. This chain joins TRBV29-1 and TRBJ2-7; possible D gene TRBD1, 6 bases. Sequencing input: PBMCs or a T cell subset sorted from them (not recorded which). CDR3 region: CSVDRGGYEQYF. In nucleotides, the CDR3 is TGCAGCGTTGATAGAGGGGGCTACGAGCAGTACTTC.